The next 30 T cell receptor beta chains were all read from a single sample in a study of shared clonotypes between healthy human individuals. Naive CD8 cells were CD45RO-negative, positively selected for CCR7, excluding terminally differentiated effector memory CD45RA+ cells. Some clones are missing from TCRdb's copy, which holds only in-frame ones; the method was immunoSEQ multiplex PCR. The table records around 1.9 million clones, around 93% of them present only once. The material sequenced was naive CD8+ T cells from PBMCs. All receptors derive from a man aged 18 to 29 in good health. Some clones in this sample may be carry-over from other donors' samples.

This clone was recorded only once. This chain links TRBV7-3 with TRBJ2-1, with D perhaps TRBD2 (5 bases). The V end was cut by 2 bases, the J end by 8 bases, with 10 bases between. This CDR3 is 13 amino acids long. Germline CDR1 SGHTA, CDR2 FQGTGA. The CDR3 DNA follows: TGTGCCAGCAGCTTAGGTTGGGAGCATGAGCAGTTCTTC. Amino acids: CASSLGWEHEQFF.

The J gene is TRBJ2-1, the V gene TRBV11-2; tentatively, D is TRBD2 (6 bases). The CDR3 is 16 amino acids. V gave up 5 bases and J gave up 9 bases, with 23 bases separating them. Per the germline V gene, CDR1 is SGHAT and CDR2 is FQNNGV. The CDR3 is CASSPSSVVASAEQFF. As DNA, the CDR3 is TGTGCCAGCAGCCCTAGTTCGGTCGTGGCTAGCGCTGAGCAGTTCTTC.

As for this clone: Other nucleotide sequences in the sample specify the same CDR3. J is TRBJ1-4 and V is TRBV18, with D tentatively TRBD1 (6 bases). This CDR3 has 15 amino acids. From germline, CDR1 is KGHSH and CDR2 LQKENI. The ends were cut back, 1 base at V and 5 bases at J, with 11 bases in the middle. The CDR3 nucleotides are TGTGCCAGCTCACCACTCAGGGGCCCAAATGAAAAACTGTTTTTT. Its translation is CASSPLRGPNEKLFF.

The chain employs TRBV28 and TRBJ1-3, with no clear D. Trimming shortened V by 4 bases and J by 5 bases, and 12 bases separated the two germline ends. The CDR3 extends over 14 amino acids. CDR1 and CDR2 (germline): MDHEN, SYDVKM. Written as DNA, the CDR3 is TGTGCCAGCAGTTCTATCGAGTTGAGAAACACCATATATTTT. It specifies CASSSIELRNTIYF.

The genes are TRBV7-9 and TRBJ1-2; 7 bases map to TRBD1. J was trimmed by 4 bases and V by 5 bases; bases with no gene match: 7. CDR1 and CDR2 from the germline V gene are SEHNR and FQNEAQ (reference sequence). The CDR3 contains 14 residues. The CDR3 nucleotides read TGTGCCAGCAGCACCCGGGACAGCTCCTATGGCTACACCTTC. This gives the protein CASSTRDSSYGYTF.

The chain joins TRBV4-3 to TRBJ1-1; D possibly corresponds to TRBD1 (6 bases). From germline, CDR1 is LGHNA and CDR2 YSLEER. With 1 base removed from V and 1 base from J, the gap between germline ends came to 10 bases. CDR3 size: 15 residues. CDR3 in amino acids: CASSQGRTANTEAFF. CDR3 DNA: TGCGCCAGCAGCCAAGGTCGGACAGCGAACACTGAAGCTTTCTTT.

In regard to this clone: This sample also contains other DNA sequences that code for the same CDR3. The chain joins TRBV7-9 to TRBJ2-1; 11 positions match TRBD2. Per germline, CDR1 SEHNR and CDR2 FQNEAQ (reference sequence). The CDR3 consists of 15 residues. J gave up 2 bases and V 5 bases, and 2 bases lay outside the gene matches. CDR3 residues: CASSPTSGTYNEQFF. CDR3 in DNA: TGTGCCAGCAGCCCGACTAGCGGGACCTACAATGAGCAGTTCTTC.

The chain joins TRBV11-2 to TRBJ1-3, with D unresolved. Per the germline V gene, CDR1 is SGHAT and CDR2 is FQNNGV. Trimming took 5 bases from V and 8 from J, leaving 22 bases between them. The CDR3 runs to 16 residues. DNA of the CDR3: TGTGCCAGCAGCACTGCCCCGGGATCTACAACGGACACCATATATTTT. This sequence encodes CASSTAPGSTTDTIYF.

The V gene is TRBV7-9, the J gene TRBJ2-2; D ambiguous. The CDR3 loop spans 12 amino acids. Germline CDR1 and CDR2: SEHNR and FQNEAQ (reference sequence). V dropped 7 bases and J dropped 6 bases, with 9 bases sitting between them. The CDR3, as DNA: TGTGCCAGCACCTCCATTTCCGGGGAGCTGTTTTTT. Translated: CASTSISGELFF.

The chain recombines TRBV5-1 with TRBJ2-6; possible D gene TRBD1, 5 bases. The CDR3 runs to 12 residues. V was pared by 5 bases and J by 9 bases, with 9 bases between. CDR1 and CDR2 from the germline V gene are SGHRS and YFSETQ. The CDR3 nucleotides are TGCGCCAGCAGAACAGGCTTCAACGTCCTGACTTTC. Translating gives CASRTGFNVLTF.

The count of this clone is one. The chain is built from TRBV27 and TRBJ2-7; possibly TRBD2 for D (6 bases). Looked up from germline, CDR1 is MNHEY and CDR2 is SMNVEV (reference sequence). The CDR3 sequence is 13 residues long. V gave up 2 bases and J gave up 6 bases, with 11 bases separating them. The CDR3 nucleotides read TGTGCCAGCAGTTTAGTACTAGCTGGCGAGCAGTACTTC. Translated, it gives CASSLVLAGEQYF.

J is TRBJ1-1 and V is TRBV7-9, with no clear D. CDR1 and CDR2 from the germline V gene are SEHNR and FQNEAQ (reference sequence). V lost 8 bases and J lost 4, with 11 bases in between. CDR3 length equals 12 residues. The DNA of the CDR3 is TGTGCCAGCGCTACCCCTGGCACTGAAGCTTTCTTT. It specifies CASATPGTEAFF.

This chain uses TRBV4-1 with TRBJ1-1; D possibly corresponds to TRBD1 (5 bases). The CDR3 is 15 amino acids. Germline CDR1 is MGHRA and CDR2 is YSYEKL. V was pared by 1 base and J by 5 bases, with 14 bases between. CDR3 DNA: TGCGCCAGCAGCCAAGTGTATGCAGGGCTGACTGAAGCTTTCTTT. The encoded protein is CASSQVYAGLTEAFF.

The genes are TRBV5-4 and TRBJ2-6; D is unclear. The CDR3 has 16 amino acids. Germline CDR1 and CDR2: SGHNT and YYREEE (reference sequence). V was pared by 5 bases and J by 1 base, with 13 bases between. CDR3 region: CASSFPQVSGANVLTF. The DNA of the CDR3 is TGTGCCAGCAGTTTTCCCCAGGTTTCTGGGGCCAACGTCCTGACTTTC. The variable domain in full, with the rest retrieved from reference TRBV5-4 and TRBJ2-6, is ETGVTQSPTHLIKTRGQQVTLRCSSQSGHNTVSWYQQALGQGPQFIFQYYREEENGRGNFPPRFSGLQFPNYSSELNVNALELDDSALYLCASSFPQVSGANVLTFGAGSRLTVL.

The V call is TRBV5-1, the J call TRBJ2-7, with 9 bases lining up with TRBD2. This CDR3 has 14 residues. CDR1 SGHRS and CDR2 YFSETQ come from the germline V gene. The J segment lost 6 bases and the V segment lost 0 bases, leaving 4 bases of the junction unmatched. The CDR3: CASSLGTSAIEQYF. The CDR3 bases are TGCGCCAGCAGCTTGGGGACTAGCGCAATCGAGCAGTACTTC.

This clone was counted once. The gene calls are TRBV28 and TRBJ2-2, with TRBD1 identical over 10 bases. Germline V CDR1 and CDR2: MDHEN, SYDVKM. The V segment lost 2 bases and the J segment 6 bases; nucleotides outside the gene matches: 9. The length of the CDR3 is 17 residues. CDR3 coding DNA: TGTGCCAGCAGTTTAACCCGGGACAGGGGTAAATCCGGGGAGCTGTTTTTT. It encodes CASSLTRDRGKSGELFF.

The CDR3 DNA is TGCGCCAGCAGCTTGGCACCGGGACAGAACTATGGCTACACCTTC. It is translated as CASSLAPGQNYGYTF. The chain carries TRBV5-1 and TRBJ1-2; TRBD1 matches at 7 bases. CDR1 and CDR2 from the germline V gene are SGHRS and YFSETQ. The V and J ends lost 0 bases and 2 bases, in that order; junction bases with no gene match: 4. The CDR3 is 15 amino acids.

The chain employs TRBV19 and TRBJ2-4, with D perhaps given as TRBD1 or TRBD2 (5 bases each). V dropped 9 bases and J dropped 6 bases, with 21 bases sitting between them. Germline lookup yields CDR1 LNHDA and CDR2 SQIVND (reference sequence). The CDR3 has 15 amino acids. The DNA of the CDR3 is TGTGCCAGCGGGTGGGGGATGCCTATCCCAAACATTCAGTACTTC. Translation: CASGWGMPIPNIQYF.

The chain carries TRBV4-1 and TRBJ2-7; 8 nucleotides agree with TRBD1. The CDR3 covers 15 residues. V shed 2 bases, J shed 2 bases, and the junction held 5 bases outside the gene matches. CDR1 is MGHRA, CDR2 YSYEKL, per germline. Here the CDR3 reads CASSQRQGAPYEQYF. As DNA, the CDR3 is TGCGCCAGCAGCCAACGTCAGGGGGCCCCCTACGAGCAGTACTTC.

This clone was seen just once. The V and J genes are TRBV4-1 and TRBJ2-1; D gene ambiguous. The CDR3 is 16 residues long. Trimming removed 2 bases at V and 4 bases at J, with 15 bases between. Germline loops: CDR1 MGHRA, CDR2 YSYEKL. The CDR3 DNA follows: TGCGCCAGCAGCCAAAGCTTTACCAGCAAGTACAATGAGCAGTTCTTC. This gives the protein CASSQSFTSKYNEQFF.

The CDR3 nucleotides are TGTGCCAGCAGTGAGTCGGTGGCTATTCGGACAGATACGCAGTATTTT. It is translated as CASSESVAIRTDTQYF. The genes are TRBV2 and TRBJ2-3; no definite D call. Trimming shortened V by 3 bases and J by 3 bases, and 16 bases separated the two germline ends. The CDR3 extends over 16 amino acids. Germline lookup yields CDR1 SNHLY and CDR2 FYNNEI. Drawing the rest from reference TRBV2 and TRBJ2-3, the complete variable domain is EPEVTQTPSHQVTQMGQEVILRCVPISNHLYFYWYRQILGQKVEFLVSFYNNEISEKSEIFDDQFSVERPDGSNFTLKIRSTKLEDSAMYFCASSESVAIRTDTQYFGPGTRLTVL.

This clone was seen once. The V call is TRBV7-8, the J call TRBJ1-2; 7 nucleotides match TRBD1. V was pared by 3 bases and J by 5 bases, with 18 bases of the junction left unmatched. Per the germline V gene, CDR1 is SGHVS and CDR2 is FQNEAQ. The CDR3 is made up of 18 amino acids. DNA for the CDR3: TGTGCCAGCAGCTTGGGAGGGGCACGAACGACAGGGTTTTATGGCTACACCTTC. Protein product: CASSLGGARTTGFYGYTF. Combining the CDR3 with reference TRBV7-8 and TRBJ1-2 gives the whole variable domain GAGVSQSPRYKVAKRGQDVALRCDPISGHVSLFWYQQALGQGPEFLTYFQNEAQLDKSGLPSDRFFAERPEGSVSTLKIQRTQQEDSAVYLCASSLGGARTTGFYGYTFGSGTRLTVV.

This clone has only one observation. Other DNA sequences in this specimen translate into the identical CDR3. The chain couples TRBV27 to TRBJ2-7; 9 nucleotides align to TRBD2. Germline V gene data show CDR1 as MNHEY and CDR2 as SMNVEV (reference sequence). Trimming cost V 5 bases and J 4 bases; bases outside gene matches: 3. The length of the CDR3 is 13 residues. CDR3 DNA: TGTGCCAGCAGTGGGCTAGCGGGGTACGAGCAGTACTTC. This sequence encodes CASSGLAGYEQYF.

The chain is built from TRBV5-4 and TRBJ2-7; 7 nucleotides agree with TRBD1. Germline CDR1 is SGHNT and CDR2 is YYREEE (reference sequence). The CDR3 totals 15 residues. V shed 1 base and J 4 bases; nucleotides not matched to a gene: 8. The CDR3 spells CASSLRGGLRYEQYF. The CDR3, as DNA: TGTGCCAGCAGCTTGAGAGGGGGCCTTCGATACGAGCAGTACTTC.

With respect to this clone: Other nucleotide sequences from this sample produce the same CDR3. The chain is built from TRBV9 and TRBJ2-3, with D unclear. The germline V and J ends were trimmed by 0 bases and 0 bases, with 5 bases remaining between them. Germline V gene sequence: CDR1 SGDLS, CDR2 YYNGEE. This CDR3 is 14 amino acids long. CDR3 sequence reads: CASSVGQSTDTQYF. CDR3 coding DNA: TGTGCCAGCAGCGTAGGTCAGAGCACAGATACGCAGTATTTT.

The chain joins TRBV7-9 to TRBJ2-1, with 14 bases lining up with TRBD2. From germline, CDR1 is SEHNR and CDR2 FQNEAQ (reference sequence). J gave up 9 bases and V 6 bases, and 10 bases lay outside the gene matches. CDR3 length: 16 amino acids. The CDR3 region is CASRTGTSGSWGEQFF. The DNA for the CDR3 is TGTGCCAGCAGGACCGGGACTAGCGGGAGTTGGGGTGAGCAGTTCTTC.

The V gene is TRBV7-2, the J gene TRBJ1-2, with D perhaps matching TRBD1 (5 bases). With 2 bases removed from V and 5 bases from J, the gap between germline ends came to 12 bases. Per germline, CDR1 SGHTA and CDR2 FQGNSA. The CDR3 contains 14 residues. The DNA of the CDR3 is TGTGCCAGCAGCTTACTTCAGGGTCGGTATGGCTACACCTTC. Amino acids: CASSLLQGRYGYTF. Full variable domain (missing parts from reference TRBV7-2 and TRBJ1-2): GAGVSQSPSNKVTEKGKDVELRCDPISGHTALYWYRQSLGQGLEFLIYFQGNSAPDKSGLPSDRFSAERTGGSVSTLTIQRTQQEDSAVYLCASSLLQGRYGYTFGSGTRLTVV.

The chain has TRBV9 and TRBJ2-7, with a weak D call TRBD2 (7 bases). V dropped 4 bases and J dropped 5 bases, with 22 bases sitting between them. Germline V CDR1 and CDR2: SGDLS, YYNGEE. This CDR3 has 16 residues. Written as DNA, the CDR3 is TGTGCCAGCAGCCCGAGGGGGGGCTCTGATGCAAACGAGCAGTACTTC. Its translation: CASSPRGGSDANEQYF.

The V and J genes are TRBV29-1 and TRBJ1-3; TRBD1 is a possible D gene (5 bases). Germline CDR1 reads SQVTM; CDR2 reads ANQGSEA. This CDR3 has 17 amino acids. The germline V and J ends were trimmed by 0 bases and 0 bases, with 15 bases remaining between them. The CDR3 DNA sequence: TGCAGCGTTGAAGAAGCGGGAGGGGTCTACTCTGGAAACACCATATATTTT. This codes for CSVEEAGGVYSGNTIYF.

The V gene is TRBV27, the J gene TRBJ1-1; D remains unclear. The length of the CDR3 is 16 residues. Germline-derived CDR1 and CDR2 are MNHEY and SMNVEV (reference sequence). Trimming left V 0 bases short and J 1 base short, with 12 bases between. In DNA form, the CDR3 reads TGTGCCAGCAGTTTATCGATCGGGGAATGGAACACTGAAGCTTTCTTT. Its protein product is CASSLSIGEWNTEAFF.